This TCR beta chain came from a study of shared clonotypes between healthy human individuals (dated by TCRdb to 2020 to 2021). About the investigation overall: A few men and two women, aged 18 to 49 years, made up the cohort. To increase sequencing depth and limit assay-specific biases, TCR repertoire library preparation and sequencing were carried out by different laboratories using diverse techniques. To estimate repertoire size and how much clonotype sharing occurs between individuals, the study deeply sequenced the blood TCR repertoires of 5 or 6 healthy adults. Each donor's leukapheresis produced roughly between roughly 0.94 and 9.5 billion PBMCs. For each donor, three plates each were used for CD4 naive and CD4 memory, two plates were used for CD8 naive, and one plate was used for CD8 memory.

CD8 naive samples were obtained by positive selection for CCR7 among CD45RO-negative cells, yielding a CD45RA+CCR7+ population from which TemRA cells were excluded. Healthy HIV-negative adults with no recently reported acute infections or vaccinations were included as donors. Only Caucasian adults living in Nashville, Tennessee, USA were represented among the donors. After blood collection by leukapheresis, PBMCs were isolated using Ficoll-Histopaque density gradient centrifugation and then cryopreserved in the vapor phase of liquid nitrogen. Purity and quantity of every magnetically sorted T cell population were checked by analytical flow cytometry. Genomic DNA was isolated from every sorted fraction and measured by UV absorbance on a Nanodrop 2000c. Using the deep immunoSEQ assay, TCR CDR3 regions were amplified from genomic DNA by multiplex PCR. Genomic DNA extracted from each cell subset was distributed evenly over all wells of several immunoSEQ 96-well plates, and each plate served as one replicate. For sorted subsets, approximately 0.2 ug of genomic DNA, equivalent to 30,000 or so T cell genomes, went into each replicate PCR. Purified libraries were measured with a Qubit 3.0 fluorometer, size-checked on a Bioanalyzer 2100, and measured again with the KAPA Library Quantification kit. Each immunoSEQ 96-well plate was sequenced on its own single-read 150-cycle Illumina NextSeq 550 flow cell. In the paper's pipeline: The immunoSEQ output contained only junctional sequences without quality scores, so filtering could not match that applied to full-length reads. To assign V/J genes and CDR3, sequences were annotated against IMGT germline references using PyIR, a Python wrapper for IgBLAST v1.9. Any read was removed if the V/J assignment was weak (E-value above 1e-6), the CDR3 was missing, or the read contained stop codons, out-of-frame junctions, or ambiguous translated residues. V3J clonotypes were defined as sequences sharing an identical inferred V gene, J gene, and CDR3 amino acid sequence. Percentage overlap between repertoires was calculated by dividing the number of shared unique clonotypes by the size of the smaller repertoire. Richness of each repertoire was evaluated using RTK rarefaction, the Chao1 estimator, and Recon v2.1 estimates of unobserved clonotypes. Generation probabilities for all TCRbeta clonotypes obtained by the gDNA method from a handful of donors were computed using OLGA. In TCRdb, the immuneACCESS table is reduced to in-frame sequences with V and J assigned. These tables do not hold every clone; where another copy was compared, an unresolved V gene accounts for under half, and the others remain unexplained. V and J calls and clone size follow that table, whereas D and trimming were derived from the DNA. The table for this sample lists some 2.1 million clones; 85% to 95% of them were counted only once. The leading ten clones occupy 0.9% to 1.4% of the sample.

Comments on this clone: The target of this receptor is not known. No much larger clone exists at a distance of one base, and base qualities are not known.

What the authors observed across the whole study: When several donors were compared, the shared fraction of clonotypes was about 5% for naive CD4, around 4% for naive CD8, more than 2% for memory CD4, and around 0.37% for memory CD8. Naive subsets generally had larger estimated clonotype richness than memory subsets did. Pairwise subsampling led to the expectation that sequencing depth would affect the degree of clonotype sharing among donors. The small number of donors limited the genetic and exposure-history diversity represented. Sampling was restricted to blood, and TCR repertoires in tissue are likely to differ from TCR repertoires in blood. Compared with non-shared clonotypes, clonotypes shared by all four sorted-subset donors had higher generation probabilities. Incomplete sequencing was indicated by rarefaction of sorted-subset datasets, despite the large sequencing depth.

Including the terminal cysteine and phenylalanine, the CDR3 comprises 17 residues. Left in the record is the CDR3 DNA by itself, 51 bases read in frame from the first base. The trim is 2 bases for V and 0 bases for J, with a gap of 16 bases between the germline ends. The germline V gene provides CDR1 KGHSH and CDR2 LQKENI. Recombination joined TRBV18 with TRBJ1-1; possibly the D gene is TRBD1, per 6 matching bases. The specimen was naive CD8+ T cells sorted from blood. The cell subset or site label on this specimen signifies: CD45RA+CCR7+. The source of this sequence is a man aged 18 to 29 in good health. The nucleotides read TGTGCCAGCTCACCATCGGGACAAACGAATTTGAACACTGAAGCTTTCTTT. This encodes CASSPSGQTNLNTEAFF.